The rows below give T cell receptor beta chains drawn from one sample of a study of CXCR3-negative and CXCR3-positive naive CD8 T cells. TCRdb reprocessed the 5' RACE reads, keeping one entry per CDR3 protein, no DNA. Here the sample table reports 20,000 to 30,000 distinct CDR3 sequences. Sequenced material: naive CXCR3- CD8+ T cells from blood. Source of these receptors: a human donor in good health. Some clones in this sample may be carry-over from other donors' samples. The CDR3 runs from the conserved cysteine through the conserved F or W. Where a row states a size, it is once, few, many or the class of an expanded clone; other rows omit it.

TRBJ1-1 | TRBV2 | NA | CASFEAWGTEAFF
TRBJ1-2 | TRBV7-6 | NA | CASSFDKGPSGYTF
TRBJ2-7 | TRBV28 | NA | CASRTEAEQYF
TRBJ2-7 | TRBV5-6 | NA | CASTTFLAYEQYF
TRBJ2-7 | TRBV28 | NA | CASSPREGAYEQYF
TRBJ2-3 | TRBV12-3/TRBV12-4 | NA | CASSLVLITDTQYF
TRBJ1-1 | TRBV7-3 | NA | CASSFTGGGSEAFF
TRBJ2-2 | TRBV6-4 | NA | CASTMTSGGANTGELFF
TRBJ2-1 | TRBV3-1 | NA | CASSPLQWGPSYNEQFF
TRBJ2-5 | TRBV10-1 | NA | CASSAYSGVGTQYF
TRBJ2-2 | TRBV7-3 | NA | CASSFFDGELFF
TRBJ2-1 | TRBV10-3 | NA | CAISESQGTYNEQFF
TRBJ1-2 | TRBV7-8 | NA | CASSLESGRVYGYTF
TRBJ2-7 | TRBV29-1 | NA | CSVARQGASYEQYF
TRBJ1-2 | TRBV4-2 | NA | CASSQETVNYGYTF
TRBJ2-2 | TRBV29-1 | NA | CSVENRAGELFF
TRBJ2-4 | TRBV10-3 | NA | CASNRGGSDIQYF
TRBJ2-7 | TRBV10-3 | NA | CAISEGGVTYEQYF
TRBJ2-3 | TRBV29-1 | NA | CSVATSGRTDTQYF
TRBJ2-4 | TRBV20-1 | NA | CSARQGHIQYF
TRBJ2-7 | TRBV12-2 | NA | CASRSNRDRGHEQYF
TRBJ2-5 | TRBV7-9 | NA | CASSLGRMIETQYF
TRBJ2-7 | TRBV28 | NA | CASSDRYEQYF
TRBJ1-5 | TRBV4-2 | NA | CASSQARDSANQPQHF
TRBJ2-1 | TRBV4-3 | NA | CASSQDLGLYQFF
TRBJ2-3 | TRBV6-2/TRBV6-3 | NA | CASSYIKTDTQYF
TRBJ2-1 | TRBV6-2/TRBV6-3 | NA | CASSRGGVHNEQFF
TRBJ2-7 | TRBV18 | NA | CASSPPEEGYEQYF
TRBJ2-7 | TRBV7-3 | NA | CASSLGGGREQYF
TRBJ2-3 | TRBV4-3 | medium-sized | CASSQEEATSTDTQYF
TRBJ2-5 | TRBV29-1 | NA | CSVEWFQETQYF
TRBJ2-6 | TRBV24-1 | NA | CATSDLRAGSASGANVLTF
TRBJ1-5 | TRBV28 | medium-sized | CASSRVVSQPQHF
TRBJ2-3 | TRBV28 | NA | CASSRLLAGGTSTDTQYF
TRBJ2-3 | TRBV7-6 | medium-sized | CASTDSTTDTQYF
TRBJ2-1 | TRBV28 | NA | CASSFFGRMKNNEQFF
TRBJ2-7 | TRBV7-9 | NA | CASSFPAYEQYF
TRBJ2-7 | TRBV6-2/TRBV6-3 | NA | CASSPQAGRDVTGNYEQYF
TRBJ2-1 | TRBV7-6 | medium-sized | CASRSNGYNEQFF
TRBJ1-1 | TRBV21-1 | NA | CARGSKGNTEAFF
TRBJ2-7 | TRBV7-2 | NA | CASRLGSSGIGEQYF
TRBJ2-3 | TRBV12-3/TRBV12-4 | medium-sized | CASSFGDWGTDTQYF
TRBJ1-5 | TRBV20-1 | NA | CSARRSSDRVDYSNQPQHF
TRBJ2-3 | TRBV28 | NA | CASSSTGTQLGWADTQYF